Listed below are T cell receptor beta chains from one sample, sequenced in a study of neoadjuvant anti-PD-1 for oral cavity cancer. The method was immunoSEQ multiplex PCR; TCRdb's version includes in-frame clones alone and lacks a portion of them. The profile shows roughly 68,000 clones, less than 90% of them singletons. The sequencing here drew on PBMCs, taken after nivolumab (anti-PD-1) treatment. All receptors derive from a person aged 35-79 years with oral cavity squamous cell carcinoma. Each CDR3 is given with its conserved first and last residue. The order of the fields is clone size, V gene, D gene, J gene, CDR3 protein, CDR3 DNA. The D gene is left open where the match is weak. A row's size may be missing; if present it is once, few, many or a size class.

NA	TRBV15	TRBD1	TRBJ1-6	CATSRDRGTANSPLHF	TGTGCCACCAGCAGAGATAGGGGGACAGCGAATTCACCCCTCCACTTT
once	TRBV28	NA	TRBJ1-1	CASSLSRGPAFF	TGTGCCAGCAGTTTATCTCGGGGACCAGCTTTCTTT
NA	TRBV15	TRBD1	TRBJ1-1	CATSTRDSLNTEAFF	TGTGCCACCAGCACAAGGGACAGTCTGAACACTGAAGCTTTCTTT
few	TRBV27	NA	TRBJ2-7	CASSPLYNGGYEQYF	TGTGCCAGCAGTCCCCTATACAACGGCGGCTACGAGCAGTACTTC
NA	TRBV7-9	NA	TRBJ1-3	CASSSPRGSGNTIYF	TGTGCCAGCAGCTCCCCGAGGGGTTCTGGAAACACCATATATTTT
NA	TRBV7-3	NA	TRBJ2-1	CASSLIPSSYNEQFF	TGTGCCAGCAGCTTAATCCCGAGCTCCTACAATGAGCAGTTCTTC
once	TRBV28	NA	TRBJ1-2	CASSDLLTYGYTF	TGTGCCAGCAGCGACCTTCTAACCTATGGCTACACCTTC
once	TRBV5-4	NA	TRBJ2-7	CASSLYSYEQYF	TGTGCCAGCAGCTTATATTCGTATGAGCAGTACTTC
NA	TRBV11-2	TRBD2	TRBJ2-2	CASSLGWSLAGITGELFF	TGTGCCAGCAGCTTAGGATGGTCGCTAGCGGGCATCACCGGGGAGCTGTTTTTT
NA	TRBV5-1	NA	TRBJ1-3	CASSLADRTSGNTIYF	TGCGCCAGCAGCTTGGCGGACAGAACCTCTGGAAACACCATATATTTT
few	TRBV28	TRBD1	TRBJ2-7	CASRRQGGSYEQYF	TGTGCCAGCAGAAGACAGGGGGGATCCTACGAGCAGTACTTC
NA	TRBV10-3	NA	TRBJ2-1	CAISESTVGNEQFF	TGTGCCATCAGTGAGTCGACCGTGGGTAATGAGCAGTTCTTC
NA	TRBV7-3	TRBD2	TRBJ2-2	CASSLRSLAGTTNTGELFF	TGTGCCAGCAGCTTACGGAGTCTAGCGGGAACTACGAACACCGGGGAGCTGTTTTTT
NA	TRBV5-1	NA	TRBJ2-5	CASSFDGLQETQYF	TGCGCCAGCAGCTTCGACGGACTACAAGAGACCCAGTACTTC
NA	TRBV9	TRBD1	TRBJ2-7	CASSVGQGAKYEQYF	TGTGCCAGCAGCGTTGGACAGGGGGCAAAGTACGAGCAGTACTTC
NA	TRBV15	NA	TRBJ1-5	CATSRGSTANQPQHF	TGTGCCACCAGCAGAGGGTCAACCGCGAATCAGCCCCAGCATTTT
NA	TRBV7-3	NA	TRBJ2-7	CASRRQVRSYEQYF	TGTGCCAGCCGGAGACAGGTCAGATCCTACGAGCAGTACTTC
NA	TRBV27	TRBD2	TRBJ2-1	CASSFPPYSGRINEQFF	TGTGCCAGCAGTTTTCCGCCGTACAGCGGGAGGATTAATGAGCAGTTCTTC
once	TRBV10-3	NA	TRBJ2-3	CAISESMWATDTQYF	TGTGCCATCAGTGAGTCTATGTGGGCCACAGATACGCAGTATTTT
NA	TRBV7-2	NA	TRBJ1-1	CASSSMQQGTEAFF	TGTGCCAGCAGCTCAATGCAACAGGGTACTGAAGCTTTCTTT
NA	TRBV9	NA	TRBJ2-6	CASSVGEGAGANVLTF	TGTGCCAGCAGCGTAGGAGAGGGCGCTGGGGCCAACGTCCTGACTTTC
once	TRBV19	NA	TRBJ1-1	CASRRGMGMNTEAFF	TGTGCCAGTAGGCGGGGGATGGGGATGAACACTGAAGCTTTCTTT
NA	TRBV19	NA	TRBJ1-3	CASIEDGAHRNTIYF	TGTGCCAGTATCGAGGACGGAGCTCATCGAAACACCATATATTTT
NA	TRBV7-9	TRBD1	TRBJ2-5	CASSTRTGGTKETQYF	TGTGCCAGCAGCACCAGGACAGGGGGTACTAAAGAGACCCAGTACTTC
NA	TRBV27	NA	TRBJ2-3	CASSITRRGTDTQYF	TGTGCCAGCAGCATCACCAGGCGAGGAACAGATACGCAGTATTTT
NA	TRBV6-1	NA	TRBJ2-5	CASTKGETQYF	TGTGCCAGCACCAAGGGAGAGACCCAGTACTTC